This T cell receptor (beta chain) originates from a study of vaccination effects on CD4 cells after COVID-19. General study results and limits: Convalescent patients were scarce in the study, and it lacked early post-infection timepoints. Spike-reactive clones found after vaccination in convalescents were mainly new vaccine-induced clones. Among infection- and vaccine-induced clones, marked clonal contraction occurred late after vaccination.

Before sequencing took place, the ViraFEST assay used viral peptide pools to expand antigen-specific CD4+ T cells. Investigators separated out CD4+ T cells once around eleven days of culture had passed. The infection with SARS-CoV-2 (confirmed by PCR) occurred in this person between March and December 2020. The method was immunoSEQ multiplex PCR; TCRdb's version includes in-frame clones alone and lacks a portion of them. The table lists about 45,000 clones, around 75% of them singletons, with 25% to 30% in the top ten. The CDR3 runs to 11 residues. With 6 bases removed from V and 5 bases from J, the gap between germline ends came to 10 bases. In germline, CDR1 is DFQATT, CDR2 SNEGSKA (reference sequence). As concerns this clone: Its antigen is unknown.

The chain links TRBV20-1 to TRBJ2-5; no reliable D call. The input for sequencing was CD4+ T cells from PBMCs cultured with a peptide pool, taken before COVID-19 vaccination. The TCR comes from a human donor who had a prior SARS-CoV-2 infection. For the CDR3, the DNA is TGCAGTGCCGCCGGCCGGGAGACCCAGTACTTC. Translating gives CSAAGRETQYF.